This TCR beta chain was sequenced during a study of blood T cell repertoires in COVID-19. The V end lost 1 base, the J end lost 4 bases, and 17 bases lay between the germline ends. The germline CDR1 and CDR2 sequences are SGHDT and YYEEEE. This CDR3 spans 16 amino acids. Source study methods: Estimates of nucleated cell counts were drawn from the amplification of reference gene primers. The assay was immunoSEQ multiplex PCR, and TCRdb's table has in-frame clones only and misses some. The V and J calls and clone size were taken over from that table, and D and trimming were inferred from the DNA. The sample shows under 80,000 clones, roughly 86% of them seen only once.

The sample was peripheral blood. The chain carries TRBV5-6 and TRBJ1-2; D not resolved. This sequence was found in a human donor in a cohort sampled during active COVID-19. This CDR3 reads CASSLLGGSAGYGYTF. CDR3 coding DNA: TGTGCCAGCAGCTTGTTGGGTGGTTCTGCAGGCTATGGCTACACCTTC.